This record looks at one T cell receptor (beta chain) sequence and its context. Its antigen is still unknown. CDR3 length equals 14 residues. Germline-derived CDR1 and CDR2 are LNHDA and SQIVND (reference sequence). V lost 6 bases and J 0 bases, leaving 10 bases between the germline ends. Some clones are missing from TCRdb's copy, which holds only in-frame ones; the method was immunoSEQ multiplex PCR. The table includes some 73,000 clones, around 79% detected once. Selection required adequate fresh-frozen tumor tissue plus more than two years' survival data. This entry comes from a study of glioma-infiltrating T cells after dendritic cell vaccination. Study-wide context: The vaccine used monocyte-derived dendritic cells pulsed overnight with autologous tumor lysate.

The study, taken as a whole, reports: Estimated pretreatment TIL content predicted outcome after dendritic cell vaccination.

This TCR came from a human donor with glioblastoma. The material was blood, obtained before dendritic cell vaccination. The genes are TRBV19 and TRBJ2-3, with D possibly matching TRBD2 (5 bases). CDR3 in amino acids: CASRISASTDTQYF. CDR3 sequence (DNA): TGTGCCAGTAGGATTAGCGCCAGCACAGATACGCAGTATTTT.